This TCR beta chain was recovered during a study of CD8 T cells in ankylosing spondylitis. Study-level results: Seemingly distinctive of ankylosing spondylitis blood was a TCR beta motif formed by eight highly homologous variants.

V shed 2 bases and J 16 bases; nucleotides not matched to a gene: 11. Germline lookup yields CDR1 KGHDR and CDR2 SFDVKD. The CDR3 consists of 14 residues. MiXCR, run by TCRdb on the 5' RACE reads, gives a single entry per CDR3 protein. Of over 600,000 distinct CDR3 sequences in the sample, 15% to 20% were seen once. This clonotype was counted between two and nine times. Its target is not known. Specimen: blood, either unsorted or a sorted T cell fraction (not recorded which). The origin of this receptor is a male donor with ankylosing spondylitis. V usage is TRBV24-1 and J usage is TRBJ2-1; TRBD1 matches 9 bases. The CDR3 loop is CATSDYGQGRRYFF. CDR3 in DNA: TGTGCCACCAGTGATTACGGACAGGGGCGGCGATATTTCTTC.